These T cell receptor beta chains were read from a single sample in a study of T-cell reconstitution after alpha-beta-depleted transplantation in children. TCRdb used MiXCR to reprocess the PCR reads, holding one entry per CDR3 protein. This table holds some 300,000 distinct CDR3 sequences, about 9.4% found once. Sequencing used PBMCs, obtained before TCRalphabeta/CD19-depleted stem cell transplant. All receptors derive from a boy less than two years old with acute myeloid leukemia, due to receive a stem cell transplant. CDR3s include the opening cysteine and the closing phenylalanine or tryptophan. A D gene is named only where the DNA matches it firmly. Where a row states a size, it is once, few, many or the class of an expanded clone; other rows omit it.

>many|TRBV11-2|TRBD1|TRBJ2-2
TGTGCCAGCAGCTTAGATACTCGGACAGGGGGCACCGGGGAGCTGTTTTTT
CASSLDTRTGGTGELFF
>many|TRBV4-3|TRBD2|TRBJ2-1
TGCGCCAGCAGCCAAGGGACTAGCGGTGCCTACAATGAGCAGTTCTTC
CASSQGTSGAYNEQFF
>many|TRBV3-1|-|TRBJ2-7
TGTGCCAGCAGTCTGGGTCCCCAGGAGGTCTACGAGCAGTACTTC
CASSLGPQEVYEQYF
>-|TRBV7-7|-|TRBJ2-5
TGTGCTAGCAGCTTAGTCGGGGTAGCCGGTGAGACCCAGTACTTC
CASSLVGVAGETQYF
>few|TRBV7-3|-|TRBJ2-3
TGTGCCAGCAGCCTACCTTTAGAACGCACAGATACGCAGTATTTT
CASSLPLERTDTQYF
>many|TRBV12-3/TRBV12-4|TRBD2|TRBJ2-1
TGTGCCAGCATTTCACTGGCGGGAGGCAATGAGCAGTTCTTC
CASISLAGGNEQFF
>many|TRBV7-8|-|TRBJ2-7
TGTGCCAGCAGCTTATATGGGAGTACCCACTACGAGCAGTACTTC
CASSLYGSTHYEQYF
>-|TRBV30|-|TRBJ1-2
TGTGCCTGGAATAGGGTCCGGGGCTACACCTTC
CAWNRVRGYTF
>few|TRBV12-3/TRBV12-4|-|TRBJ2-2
TGTGCCAGCACCCAGGTACCCACCGGGGAGCTGTTTTTT
CASTQVPTGELFF
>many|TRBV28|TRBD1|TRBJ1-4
TGTGCCAGCAGTGTATCCAAAACAGGGGCTAGGGAAAAACTGTTTTTT
CASSVSKTGAREKLFF
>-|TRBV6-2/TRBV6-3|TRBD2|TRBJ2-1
TGTGCCAGCAGAAACGTAGCGGGAGTCTCCTACAATGAGCAGTTCTTC
CASRNVAGVSYNEQFF
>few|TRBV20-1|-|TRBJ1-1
TGCAGTGCTTCACCAGGGGAATCGAGTCGGACTGAAGCTTTCTTT
CSASPGESSRTEAFF
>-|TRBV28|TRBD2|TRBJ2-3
TGTGCCAGCAGTACCCAACTAGCGGGAGACGCAGATACGCAGTATTTT
CASSTQLAGDADTQYF
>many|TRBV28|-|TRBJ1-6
TGTGCCAGCAGGGAGAGGAATTCACCCCTCCACTTT
CASRERNSPLHF
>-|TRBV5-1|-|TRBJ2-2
TGCGCCAGCAACGAGCGGGTGAACACCGGGGAGCTGTTTTTT
CASNERVNTGELFF
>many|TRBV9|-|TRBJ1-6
TGTGCCAGCAGCGTAGGAGGCTCCTATAATTCACCCCTCCACTTT
CASSVGGSYNSPLHF
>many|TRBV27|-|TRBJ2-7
TGTGCCAGCAGTTTGGGGCCCCCATACGAGCAGTACTTC
CASSLGPPYEQYF
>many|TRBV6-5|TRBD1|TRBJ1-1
TGTGCCAGCAGTTGGGACAGGGGGAACACTGAAGCTTTCTTT
CASSWDRGNTEAFF
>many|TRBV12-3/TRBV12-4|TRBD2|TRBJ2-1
TGTGCCAGCAGGGACTCACTAGCGGGAGGGCCTATCCCCTGGCAGTTCTTC
CASRDSLAGGPIPWQFF
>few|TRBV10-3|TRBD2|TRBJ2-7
TGTGCCATCTCAGTTCCGGGTAGCGGGAGTTACGAGCAGTACTTC
CAISVPGSGSYEQYF
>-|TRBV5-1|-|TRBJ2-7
TGCGCCAGCAGCTTGCTTGGGCAAGAGCTTAGCTCCTACGAGCAGTACTTC
CASSLLGQELSSYEQYF
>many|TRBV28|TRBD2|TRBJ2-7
TGTGCCAGCAGTTTACCCTCGGCGGGAGGGAGCTACGAGCAGTACTTC
CASSLPSAGGSYEQYF